This passage covers 20 T cell receptor beta chains from one sample sequenced in a study of T cell responses to AZD1222 COVID-19 vaccine. Produced via immunoSEQ multiplex PCR; TCRdb's table is partial and in-frame only. This table has around 130,000 clones, approximately 85% appearing once. Material: peripheral blood, obtained on day 0 of AZD1222 vaccination. Every receptor here comes from an adult in good health.

This chain uses TRBV5-1 with TRBJ2-1; D is uncertain. Trimming shortened V by 0 bases and J by 10 bases, and 14 bases separated the two germline ends. The CDR3 consists of 14 residues. The V gene's germline CDR1 is SGHRS and CDR2 YFSETQ. The CDR3 spells CASSLAVPLWEQFF. The CDR3 DNA sequence: TGCGCCAGCAGCTTGGCAGTCCCGCTATGGGAGCAGTTCTTC.

This clone was recorded only once. This sequence joins TRBV6-4 and TRBJ1-1; 7 bases are shared with TRBD1. The CDR3 sequence is 15 residues long. Germline V CDR1 and CDR2: MRHNA, SNTAGT. The V gene end was trimmed by 3 bases and the J gene end by 5 bases; junction bases not matched to a gene: 9. DNA for the CDR3: TGTGCCAGCAGTGAGTCGACAGGGACTATGACTGAAGCTTTCTTT. The encoded protein is CASSESTGTMTEAFF.

CDR3 sequence: CASSFVGQETQYF. As DNA, the CDR3 is TGTGCCAGCAGCTTCGTCGGCCAAGAGACCCAGTACTTC. The chain employs TRBV11-2 and TRBJ2-5; D gene ambiguous. With 3 bases removed from V and 1 base from J, the gap between germline ends came to 6 bases. CDR3 length: 13 residues. CDR1 is SGHAT, CDR2 FQNNGV, per germline.

Concerning this clone: The same CDR3 also results from other DNA sequences found in this sample. The rearrangement uses TRBV7-9 and TRBJ1-1; D gene uncertain. Trimming stripped 3 bases from V and 0 bases from J, with 8 bases between. The CDR3 has 14 amino acids. The germline CDR1 and CDR2 sequences are SEHNR and FQNEAQ (reference sequence). The DNA for the CDR3 is TGTGCCAGCAGCTTGTCTCGGCTGAACACTGAAGCTTTCTTT. Encoded protein: CASSLSRLNTEAFF.

The chain has TRBV6-5 and TRBJ2-3; D uncertain. Germline V gene sequence: CDR1 MNHEY, CDR2 SVGAGI. Trimming shortened V by 7 bases and J by 1 base, and 12 bases separated the two germline ends. The CDR3 has 14 residues. The CDR3 region has the DNA TGTGCCAGCAAGAGCAGAACCCGCACAGATACGCAGTATTTT. The encoded protein is CASKSRTRTDTQYF.

This chain links TRBV7-9 with TRBJ2-5; 7 bases agree with TRBD1. CDR3 length equals 14 residues. J lost 6 bases, V lost 6 bases, and 10 bases had no gene match. Per germline, CDR1 SEHNR and CDR2 FQNEAQ (reference sequence). CDR3 bases: TGTGCCAGCAGTCTCGGACAGGAGAGTAAGACCCAGTACTTC. Translated, it gives CASSLGQESKTQYF.

The chain employs TRBV10-3 and TRBJ1-5; TRBD1 aligns across 10 bases. The germline gives CDR1 ENHRY, CDR2 SYGVKD. After removal of 10 bases from V and 6 bases from J, the junction contained 12 bases not matched to a gene. CDR3 length equals 15 residues. CDR3 bases: TGTGCCAGCGAACCGGGACAGGGGACGACTCAGCCCCAGCATTTT. Translating gives CASEPGQGTTQPQHF.

In this sample, this clone turned up a few times. This sequence joins TRBV19 and TRBJ1-1; tentatively, D is TRBD1 (6 bases). The V and J ends lost 9 bases and 0 bases respectively, with 20 bases between them. The CDR3 sequence is 16 residues long. CDR1 LNHDA and CDR2 SQIVND come from the germline V gene (reference sequence). The CDR3 reads CARPGQRQYMNTEAFF. CDR3 coding DNA: TGTGCCAGGCCCGGACAGAGACAGTACATGAACACTGAAGCTTTCTTT. Looking up the rest from reference TRBV19 and TRBJ1-1 gives the full variable domain: DGGITQSPKYLFRKEGQNVTLSCEQNLNHDAMYWYRQDPGQGLRLIYYSQIVNDFQKGDIAEGYSVSREKKESFPLTVTSAQKNPTAFYLCARPGQRQYMNTEAFFGQGTRLTVV.

V and J are TRBV6-5 and TRBJ2-6; no reliable D call. Germline V gene sequence: CDR1 MNHEY, CDR2 SVGAGI. This CDR3 comprises 15 residues. Trimming cost V 6 bases and J 1 base, with 10 bases left between them. The CDR3 sequence: CASSPYASGANVLTF. CDR3 bases: TGTGCCAGCAGCCCATATGCTTCTGGGGCCAACGTCCTGACTTTC.

This rearrangement joins TRBV6-2 or TRBV6-3 to TRBJ2-3; 13 nucleotides match TRBD2. V lost 0 bases, J lost 4 bases, and 7 bases stayed unmatched. Germline V CDR1 and CDR2: MNHEY, SVGEGT. There are 18 residues in the CDR3. CDR3 coding DNA: TGTGCCAGCAGTTACTCGAAACTAGCGGGAGGGAACCCAGATACGCAGTATTTT. Translating gives CASSYSKLAGGNPDTQYF.

The chain couples TRBV7-3 to TRBJ2-7; 7 positions match TRBD1. V lost 5 bases and J lost 3; bases outside the gene matches: 10. This CDR3 contains 15 residues. Germline lookup yields CDR1 SGHTA and CDR2 FQGTGA. CDR3: CASSLDRAAIYEQYF. As DNA, the CDR3 is TGTGCCAGCAGCCTCGACAGGGCAGCTATCTACGAGCAGTACTTC.

The V call is TRBV19, the J call TRBJ1-5, with D unclear. Trimming stripped 1 base from V and 7 bases from J, with 14 bases between. Germline V lookup: CDR1 LNHDA, CDR2 SQIVND (reference sequence). The CDR3 length is 15 residues. The CDR3 DNA follows: TGTGCCAGTAGTATAGGCGGATCGAGCAGGCAGCCCCAGCATTTT. It specifies CASSIGGSSRQPQHF.

The V and J genes are TRBV12-3 or TRBV12-4 and TRBJ1-2; no firm D call. Trimming left V 2 bases short and J 5 bases short, with 0 bases between. The CDR3 loop spans 10 amino acids. The CDR3 here is CASSLYGYTF. Written as DNA, the CDR3 is TGTGCCAGCAGTTTATATGGCTACACCTTC.

V gene TRBV7-2 combines with J gene TRBJ1-1; D might be TRBD1 (5 bases). Trimming left V 1 base short and J 10 bases short, with 16 bases between. The CDR3 extends over 14 amino acids. Germline V lookup: CDR1 SGHTA, CDR2 FQGNSA. The CDR3 DNA reads as TGTGCCAGCAGCTTAGTTTCAGGGCCCAGCGGAGCTTTCTTT. This codes for CASSLVSGPSGAFF.

V is TRBV11-3 and J is TRBJ2-1; no definite D call. The CDR3 runs to 17 residues. Germline V gives CDR1 SGHNT, CDR2 YENEEA. V lost 1 base, J lost 4 bases, and 17 bases lay in between. CDR3 in amino acids: CASSLGSGTTIYNEQFF. The CDR3 DNA reads as TGTGCCAGCAGCTTAGGCTCCGGAACAACGATATACAATGAGCAGTTCTTC.

J is TRBJ1-1 and V is TRBV16; D gene unclear. Trimming stripped 4 bases from V and 0 bases from J, with 9 bases between. The CDR3 totals 14 residues. Germline assignment: CDR1 KGHSY and CDR2 FQNENV. CDR3 sequence reads: CASSRSSVNTEAFF. In nucleotides, the CDR3 is TGTGCCAGCAGCCGGAGCTCGGTGAACACTGAAGCTTTCTTT.

The V call is TRBV7-9, the J call TRBJ1-2; no reliable D call. CDR3 length: 15 residues. Germline V gene lookup returns CDR1 SEHNR and CDR2 FQNEAQ (reference sequence). V lost 0 bases to trimming and J lost 0 bases, with 8 bases between them. CDR3 region: CASSLAIGTNYGYTF. In DNA form, the CDR3 reads TGTGCCAGCAGCTTAGCAATAGGGACTAACTATGGCTACACCTTC.

The chain couples TRBV10-3 to TRBJ1-5; perhaps TRBD1 as D (5 bases). V was cut by 2 bases and J by 0 bases, with 17 bases left in between. The CDR3 covers 18 residues. Germline CDR1 and CDR2: ENHRY and SYGVKD. This CDR3 reads CAISEGLAGVDSNQPQHF. The CDR3 region has the DNA TGTGCCATCAGTGAGGGCCTGGCGGGGGTAGATAGCAATCAGCCCCAGCATTTT.

This chain uses TRBV5-5 with TRBJ1-1; 8 bases are a match to TRBD1. Germline trimming cut 3 bases from V and 3 bases from J; bases unmatched to any gene: 7. Germline values: CDR1 SGHKS, CDR2 YYEKEE (reference sequence). This CDR3 comprises 15 residues. The CDR3, as DNA: TGTGCCAGCAGCTCGGGGACAGGTGGGTACACTGAAGCTTTCTTT. This translates into CASSSGTGGYTEAFF.

This CDR3 is CASKGSAGTGSYEQYF. CDR3 DNA sequence: TGTGCCAGCAAAGGCTCGGCCGGGACAGGGTCCTACGAGCAGTACTTC. The rearrangement joins TRBV28 to TRBJ2-7; 9 bases align to TRBD1. This CDR3 is built from 16 residues. Germline CDR1 MDHEN, CDR2 SYDVKM. V trimming: 7 bases; J trimming: 1 base; junction bases outside the gene matches: 11.